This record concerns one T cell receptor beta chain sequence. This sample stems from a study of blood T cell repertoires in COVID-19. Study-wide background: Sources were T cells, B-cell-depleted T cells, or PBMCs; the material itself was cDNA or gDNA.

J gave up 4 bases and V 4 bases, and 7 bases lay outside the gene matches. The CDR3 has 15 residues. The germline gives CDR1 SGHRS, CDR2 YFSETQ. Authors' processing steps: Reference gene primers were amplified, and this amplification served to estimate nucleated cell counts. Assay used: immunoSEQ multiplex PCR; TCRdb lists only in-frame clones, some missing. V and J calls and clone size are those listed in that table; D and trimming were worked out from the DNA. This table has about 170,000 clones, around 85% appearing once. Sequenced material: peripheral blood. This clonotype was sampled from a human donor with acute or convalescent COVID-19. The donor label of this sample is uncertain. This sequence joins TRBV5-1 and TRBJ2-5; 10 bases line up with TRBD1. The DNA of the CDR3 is TGCGCCAGCAGCAGCGACAGGGGGCAGGCAGAGACCCAGTACTTC. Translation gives CASSSDRGQAETQYF.